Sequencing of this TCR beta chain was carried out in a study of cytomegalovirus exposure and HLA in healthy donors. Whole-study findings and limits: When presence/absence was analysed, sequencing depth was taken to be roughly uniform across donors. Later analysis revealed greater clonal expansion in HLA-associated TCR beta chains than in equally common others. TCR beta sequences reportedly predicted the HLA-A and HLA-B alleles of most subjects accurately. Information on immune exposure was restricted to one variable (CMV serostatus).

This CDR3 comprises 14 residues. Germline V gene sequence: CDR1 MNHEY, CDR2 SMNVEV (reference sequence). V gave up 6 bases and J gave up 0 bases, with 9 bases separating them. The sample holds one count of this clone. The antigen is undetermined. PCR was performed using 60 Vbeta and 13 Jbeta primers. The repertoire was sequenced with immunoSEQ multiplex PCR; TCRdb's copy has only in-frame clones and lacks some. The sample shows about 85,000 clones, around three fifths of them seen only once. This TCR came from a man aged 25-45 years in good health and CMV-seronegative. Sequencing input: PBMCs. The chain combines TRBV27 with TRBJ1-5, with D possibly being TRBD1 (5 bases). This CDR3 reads CASSRTSSNQPQHF. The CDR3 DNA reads TGTGCCAGCAGCAGGACATCTAGCAATCAGCCCCAGCATTTT.